The rows below give T cell receptor beta chains drawn from one sample of a study of cytomegalovirus exposure and HLA in healthy donors. Some clones are missing from TCRdb's copy, which holds only in-frame ones; the method was immunoSEQ multiplex PCR. The data contain 100,000 to 150,000 clones, 75% to 90% of them seen just once; the ten biggest clones take up 20%. Sequencing was carried out using PBMCs. Source of these receptors: a man aged 18-30 years in good health and CMV-seropositive. Both conserved end residues are part of each CDR3. D genes are given only for firm matches. Only part of the rows carry a size: once, few, many, or a class if the clone is expanded.

J gene: TRBJ2-7; D gene: -; clone size: -; V gene: TRBV19; CDR3 DNA: TGTGCCAGTAGTATAGTGGCAGGATACGAGCAGTACTTC; CDR3 protein: CASSIVAGYEQYF
J gene: TRBJ2-7; D gene: -; clone size: -; V gene: TRBV28; CDR3 DNA: TGTGCCAGCAGTTTATCCCAGGGATCCTACGAGCAGTACTTC; CDR3 protein: CASSLSQGSYEQYF
J gene: TRBJ2-3; D gene: TRBD2; clone size: few; V gene: TRBV2; CDR3 DNA: TGTGCCAGTCTACGTAATAGCGGGGGAAACACAGATACGCAGTATTTT; CDR3 protein: CASLRNSGGNTDTQYF
J gene: TRBJ1-2; D gene: -; clone size: once; V gene: TRBV4-2; CDR3 DNA: TGTGCCAGCACCGCAGACATATCCAACTATGGCTACACCTTC; CDR3 protein: CASTADISNYGYTF
J gene: TRBJ1-1; D gene: -; clone size: -; V gene: TRBV27; CDR3 DNA: TGTGCCAGCAGAGGGGGCACTGAAGCTTTCTTT; CDR3 protein: CASRGGTEAFF
J gene: TRBJ2-7; D gene: TRBD1; clone size: -; V gene: TRBV6-5; CDR3 DNA: TGTGCCAGCAGTCGGACAGGCCCGGCGTACGAGCAGTACTTC; CDR3 protein: CASSRTGPAYEQYF
J gene: TRBJ2-7; D gene: TRBD2; clone size: -; V gene: TRBV4-1; CDR3 DNA: TGCGCCAGCAGCCCGACTAGCGGGGGTGGTGAGCAGTACTTC; CDR3 protein: CASSPTSGGGEQYF
J gene: TRBJ1-2; D gene: -; clone size: -; V gene: TRBV7-3; CDR3 DNA: TGTGCCAGCAGCCCCACGGGGGCCGGGAGGGATGGCTACACCTTC; CDR3 protein: CASSPTGAGRDGYTF
J gene: TRBJ2-3; D gene: -; clone size: -; V gene: TRBV5-1; CDR3 DNA: TGCGCCAGCAGCTTGGATTCGAGCACAGATACGCAGTATTTT; CDR3 protein: CASSLDSSTDTQYF
J gene: TRBJ1-1; D gene: -; clone size: -; V gene: TRBV19; CDR3 DNA: TGTGCCAGCGGACTTGAAGCTTTCTTT; CDR3 protein: CASGLEAFF
J gene: TRBJ1-2; D gene: -; clone size: few; V gene: TRBV10-2; CDR3 DNA: TGCGCCAGCAGTGAGTCCCCTTCCTCCGTTCGGGGCTACACCTTC; CDR3 protein: CASSESPSSVRGYTF
J gene: TRBJ1-2; D gene: -; clone size: -; V gene: TRBV6-5; CDR3 DNA: TGTGCCAGCAGCGCCATGGGGCGGGGCAGTGGCTACACCTTC; CDR3 protein: CASSAMGRGSGYTF
J gene: TRBJ2-3; D gene: TRBD2; clone size: -; V gene: TRBV6-5; CDR3 DNA: TGTGCCAGCAGTTACGGGGGGGGGACAGATACGCAGTATTTT; CDR3 protein: CASSYGGGTDTQYF
J gene: TRBJ1-5; D gene: TRBD1; clone size: -; V gene: TRBV6-4; CDR3 DNA: TGTGCCAGCAGCCTACAGGGGGCGATGAATCAGCCCCAGCATTTT; CDR3 protein: CASSLQGAMNQPQHF
J gene: TRBJ2-7; D gene: TRBD1; clone size: once; V gene: TRBV27; CDR3 DNA: TGTGCCAGCAGTCCGGGACAGGGCACTACCTACGAGCAGTACTTC; CDR3 protein: CASSPGQGTTYEQYF
J gene: TRBJ1-1; D gene: -; clone size: once; V gene: TRBV6-1; CDR3 DNA: TGTGCCAGCAGTGCCCCGACGGAGGGTCTGGAAGCTTTCTTT; CDR3 protein: CASSAPTEGLEAFF
J gene: TRBJ1-5; D gene: -; clone size: -; V gene: TRBV7-3; CDR3 DNA: TGTGCCAGCAGCTTCTATAGCAATCAGCCCCAGCATTTT; CDR3 protein: CASSFYSNQPQHF
J gene: TRBJ2-3; D gene: TRBD1; clone size: few; V gene: TRBV6-7; CDR3 DNA: TGTGCCAGCAGTTATCCGAGGGACAGGGGGACAGATACGCAGTATTTT; CDR3 protein: CASSYPRDRGTDTQYF
J gene: TRBJ2-1; D gene: -; clone size: few; V gene: TRBV7-9; CDR3 DNA: TGTGCCAGCAGCCCACGACAGGGAGGCTCCTACAATGAGCAGTTCTTC; CDR3 protein: CASSPRQGGSYNEQFF
J gene: TRBJ2-1; D gene: TRBD2; clone size: -; V gene: TRBV18; CDR3 DNA: TGTGCCAGCTCAACCGGACTAGCGGGGGTCAATGAGCAGTTCTTC; CDR3 protein: CASSTGLAGVNEQFF
J gene: TRBJ2-1; D gene: -; clone size: -; V gene: TRBV2; CDR3 DNA: TGTGCCAGCCTCACCATGGCGGGGTCCGGGGATGAGCAGTTCTTC; CDR3 protein: CASLTMAGSGDEQFF
J gene: TRBJ1-6; D gene: -; clone size: -; V gene: TRBV27; CDR3 DNA: TGTGCCAGCAACGACAGGAGCTCCTATAATTCACCCCTCCACTTT; CDR3 protein: CASNDRSSYNSPLHF
J gene: TRBJ1-2; D gene: TRBD1; clone size: -; V gene: TRBV6-5; CDR3 DNA: TGTGCCAGCAGTTACTTACAGGGGGCGGGGGGCTACACCTTC; CDR3 protein: CASSYLQGAGGYTF
J gene: TRBJ2-7; D gene: -; clone size: -; V gene: TRBV6-8; CDR3 DNA: TGTGCCAGCAGAAAAATAGCAGTTCGGCGGTACGAGCAGTACTTC; CDR3 protein: CASRKIAVRRYEQYF
J gene: TRBJ2-7; D gene: -; clone size: -; V gene: TRBV28; CDR3 DNA: TGTGCCAGCAGTTTGGGGACTGCAGGCGAGCAGTACTTC; CDR3 protein: CASSLGTAGEQYF
J gene: TRBJ2-1; D gene: TRBD2; clone size: -; V gene: TRBV10-3; CDR3 DNA: TGTGCCATCAGTGAGAGCGGGGGTACCTACAATGAGCAGTTCTTC; CDR3 protein: CAISESGGTYNEQFF
J gene: TRBJ1-1; D gene: TRBD1; clone size: -; V gene: TRBV7-9; CDR3 DNA: TGTGCCAGCAGCTCAGGAGCAGGGGGAATGAACACTGAAGCTTTCTTT; CDR3 protein: CASSSGAGGMNTEAFF
J gene: TRBJ2-2; D gene: TRBD2; clone size: few; V gene: TRBV10-3; CDR3 DNA: TGTGCCATCCCCTCTAGCGGGGGGGCCGGGGAGCTGTTTTTT; CDR3 protein: CAIPSSGGAGELFF
J gene: TRBJ2-7; D gene: -; clone size: -; V gene: TRBV6-1; CDR3 DNA: TGTGCCAGTTCGACAGCAAGGTCCCCCTCCTACGAGCAGTACTTC; CDR3 protein: CASSTARSPSYEQYF
J gene: TRBJ1-1; D gene: -; clone size: -; V gene: TRBV5-1; CDR3 DNA: TGCGCCAGCAGCTTTGCGGCGGAGCTTGAAGCTTTCTTT; CDR3 protein: CASSFAAELEAFF
J gene: TRBJ1-5; D gene: -; clone size: -; V gene: TRBV19; CDR3 DNA: TGTGCCAGAAACACGGTGGGGGCCCATCAGCCCCAGCATTTT; CDR3 protein: CARNTVGAHQPQHF
J gene: TRBJ2-1; D gene: TRBD2; clone size: -; V gene: TRBV28; CDR3 DNA: TGTGCCAGCAGTTTATCCCAGGGACTAGGGTACAATGAGCAGTTCTTC; CDR3 protein: CASSLSQGLGYNEQFF
J gene: TRBJ2-7; D gene: -; clone size: -; V gene: TRBV7-2; CDR3 DNA: TGTGCCAGCAGCTTAACGAGGGGGGGCGAGCAGTACTTC; CDR3 protein: CASSLTRGGEQYF
J gene: TRBJ2-3; D gene: TRBD1; clone size: -; V gene: TRBV27; CDR3 DNA: TGTGCCAGCAGTTTGATACAGGGGGAACGCACAGATACGCAGTATTTT; CDR3 protein: CASSLIQGERTDTQYF
J gene: TRBJ2-5; D gene: TRBD2; clone size: -; V gene: TRBV11-3; CDR3 DNA: TGTGCCAGCAGCGAGACTAGCGGGGAAGAGACCCAGTACTTC; CDR3 protein: CASSETSGEETQYF
J gene: TRBJ1-2; D gene: -; clone size: -; V gene: TRBV4-1; CDR3 DNA: TGCGCCAGCAGCCAAAGGGACAAGATCTATGGCTACACCTTC; CDR3 protein: CASSQRDKIYGYTF
J gene: TRBJ1-3; D gene: TRBD1; clone size: -; V gene: TRBV7-9; CDR3 DNA: TGTGCCAGCAGCTTAGGGATCGGACAGGGGTCATCTGGAAACACCATATATTTT; CDR3 protein: CASSLGIGQGSSGNTIYF
J gene: TRBJ2-7; D gene: -; clone size: -; V gene: TRBV14; CDR3 DNA: TGTGCCAGCAGCCTACCAGGACAGGACTACTACGAGCAGTACTTC; CDR3 protein: CASSLPGQDYYEQYF
J gene: TRBJ1-1; D gene: -; clone size: -; V gene: TRBV4-1; CDR3 DNA: TGCGCCAGCAGCCAAGGGGGCTCTGAAGCTTTCTTT; CDR3 protein: CASSQGGSEAFF
J gene: TRBJ1-2; D gene: -; clone size: once; V gene: TRBV30; CDR3 DNA: TGTGCCTGGAGTGCAGACAGTACGTTTAGTGGCTACACCTTC; CDR3 protein: CAWSADSTFSGYTF
J gene: TRBJ2-6; D gene: TRBD1; clone size: once; V gene: TRBV9; CDR3 DNA: TGTGCCAGCAGCGGGCGACAGGGGCCCCCTCGGTCTGGGGCCAACGTCCTGACTTTC; CDR3 protein: CASSGRQGPPRSGANVLTF
J gene: TRBJ2-7; D gene: -; clone size: -; V gene: TRBV19; CDR3 DNA: TGTGCCAGTAGTATAAGCACAGGGCGCGAGCAGTACTTC; CDR3 protein: CASSISTGREQYF
J gene: TRBJ2-7; D gene: -; clone size: -; V gene: TRBV4-1; CDR3 DNA: TGCGCCAGCAGCCAAGGGAGAGGGATTCCGTACGAGCAGTACTTC; CDR3 protein: CASSQGRGIPYEQYF
J gene: TRBJ2-7; D gene: -; clone size: -; V gene: TRBV6-1; CDR3 DNA: TGTGCCAGCACCCCTAGCACCTACGAGCAGTACTTC; CDR3 protein: CASTPSTYEQYF
J gene: TRBJ2-7; D gene: TRBD1; clone size: -; V gene: TRBV7-9; CDR3 DNA: TGTGCCAGCAGCCTAGGGACAGGCGACAGGCAGCAGTACTTC; CDR3 protein: CASSLGTGDRQQYF
J gene: TRBJ1-6; D gene: -; clone size: -; V gene: TRBV11-2; CDR3 DNA: TGTGCCAGCAGCTTTGCGGGGGACTCCTATAATTCACCCCTCCACTTT; CDR3 protein: CASSFAGDSYNSPLHF
J gene: TRBJ2-5; D gene: TRBD2; clone size: -; V gene: TRBV6-5; CDR3 DNA: TGTGCCAGCAGTTACTCGACCGGGGGGGGCAGGACCCAGTACTTC; CDR3 protein: CASSYSTGGGRTQYF
J gene: TRBJ1-2; D gene: -; clone size: -; V gene: TRBV14; CDR3 DNA: TGTGCCAGCAGCCAAGATCTGGACAGCCGCTACACCTTC; CDR3 protein: CASSQDLDSRYTF